The next 5 T cell receptor beta chains were all read from a single sample in a study of radiation and T cells in renal cell carcinoma. Stated treatment: treatment-naive control, cytoreductive nephrectomy. Sequencing was performed with immunoSEQ multiplex PCR; in TCRdb, only in-frame clones are kept and a portion is missing. The sample holds fewer than 10,000 clones, roughly 61% seen once. Sequenced material: tumor tissue, taken from a patient whose treatment was nephrectomy without radiotherapy. Source of these receptors: a woman in her seventies with renal cell carcinoma.

The V and J genes are TRBV11-1 and TRBJ2-7, with 8 bases matching TRBD2. Germline V gene sequence: CDR1 SGHAT, CDR2 FQDESV (reference sequence). The CDR3 contains 15 residues. V lost 5 bases and J lost 3; bases outside the gene matches: 9. The CDR3 region is CASSPIGGAGYEQYF. CDR3 nucleotide sequence: TGTGCCAGCAGCCCAATCGGGGGGGCGGGCTACGAGCAGTACTTC.

V usage is TRBV7-9 and J usage is TRBJ1-2, with 7 bases fitting TRBD1. Germline V lookup: CDR1 SEHNR, CDR2 FQNEAQ (reference sequence). The V gene end was trimmed by 7 bases and the J gene end by 1 base; junction bases not matched to a gene: 12. The length of the CDR3 is 16 residues. The CDR3 is CASTPGGGQDNYGYTF. The CDR3, as DNA: TGTGCCAGCACCCCGGGGGGTGGACAGGATAACTATGGCTACACCTTC.

The chain joins TRBV20-1 to TRBJ2-1, with D hard to call. The CDR3 is made up of 11 amino acids. V lost 6 bases and J lost 10, with 13 bases in between. Germline V lookup: CDR1 DFQATT, CDR2 SNEGSKA (reference sequence). CDR3 sequence (DNA): TGCAGTGCCCTCCAAGCAGCGGAGCAGTTCTTC. Translation gives CSALQAAEQFF.

The chain carries TRBV5-4 and TRBJ1-2; a weak D match, TRBD1 (6 bases). V lost 2 bases and J 6 bases, leaving 17 bases between the germline ends. Germline loops: CDR1 SGHNT, CDR2 YYREEE (reference sequence). The CDR3 runs to 15 residues. The CDR3 coding sequence is TGTGCCAGCAGCTTCCTCACAGGGCAGGAAGATGGCTACACCTTC. Translated, it gives CASSFLTGQEDGYTF.

The table lists this clone with a few counts. This sample also contains other DNA sequences that code for the same CDR3. J is TRBJ1-2 and V is TRBV7-3; possible D gene TRBD1, 5 bases. This CDR3 region has 13 residues. V gave up 3 bases and J gave up 2 bases, with 7 bases separating them. Per the germline V gene, CDR1 is SGHTA and CDR2 is FQGTGA. CDR3 nucleotide sequence: TGTGCCAGCAGCTTGACAGCCAACTATGGCTACACCTTC. It is translated as CASSLTANYGYTF.